Listed here are 19 T cell receptor beta chains from one sample, sequenced in a study of T cell responses to AZD1222 COVID-19 vaccine. The protocol was immunoSEQ multiplex PCR, while the TCRdb copy is restricted to in-frame clones and leaves out a portion. The table shows 75,000 to 95,000 clones, with about 85% occurring only once. The sequencing here drew on peripheral blood, taken on day 0 of AZD1222 vaccination. These receptor sequences come from an adult in good health.

This chain uses TRBV7-9 with TRBJ2-4, with D hard to call. The germline CDR1 and CDR2 sequences are SEHNR and FQNEAQ (reference sequence). The germline V and J ends were trimmed by 2 bases and 0 bases, with 11 bases remaining between them. This CDR3 contains 16 residues. The CDR3 spells CASSLYLPLAKNIQYF. The CDR3 DNA reads as TGTGCCAGCAGCTTATACTTACCCTTAGCCAAAAACATTCAGTACTTC.

This clone was seen a single time. The gene calls are TRBV7-2 and TRBJ2-1; 9 nucleotides agree with TRBD1. This CDR3 has 14 residues. Trimming removed 4 bases from V and 8 bases from J; junction bases left unmatched: 6. Germline CDR1 and CDR2: SGHTA and FQGNSA. This chain's CDR3 is CASSSGTGFYEQFF. In DNA, the CDR3 is TGTGCCAGCAGCTCCGGGACAGGGTTCTATGAGCAGTTCTTC.

This chain joins TRBV7-6 and TRBJ2-4, with D unresolved. Trimming cost V 4 bases and J 13 bases, with 23 bases left between them. From germline, CDR1 is SGHVS and CDR2 FNYEAQ. The CDR3 loop spans 15 amino acids. As DNA, the CDR3 is TGTGCCAGCAGCTCCTCTGCGGTCCCCCCAAACGTCCAGTACTTC. Its translation is CASSSSAVPPNVQYF.

The CDR3 region is CASSWGVGDQPQHF. CDR3 nucleotides: TGCGCCAGCAGCTGGGGTGTTGGTGATCAGCCCCAGCATTTT. J is TRBJ1-5 and V is TRBV5-1; D remains ambiguous. CDR1 and CDR2 (germline): SGHRS, YFSETQ. CDR3 size: 14 residues. The V and J ends lost 3 bases and 5 bases respectively, with 12 bases between them.

V and J are TRBV10-3 and TRBJ1-2, with D maybe TRBD1 (6 bases). Trimming left V 3 bases short and J 4 bases short, with 12 bases between. The CDR3 spans 14 residues. Germline V CDR1 and CDR2: ENHRY, SYGVKD. The CDR3 sequence is CAISDPTGIYGYTF. Written as DNA, the CDR3 is TGTGCCATCAGTGACCCAACAGGGATCTATGGCTACACCTTC.

This clone has more than one count but fewer than ten. The chain couples TRBV29-1 to TRBJ1-4, with D hard to call. Germline V lookup: CDR1 SQVTM, CDR2 ANQGSEA. V lost 3 bases, J lost 1 base, and 6 bases lay in between. The CDR3 has 13 residues. CDR3 sequence: CSVEDGTNEKLFF. CDR3 DNA: TGCAGCGTTGAGGACGGAACTAATGAAAAACTGTTTTTT. The full variable domain, in which reference TRBV29-1 and TRBJ1-4 provide the parts outside the CDR3, is SAVISQKPSRDICQRGTSLTIQCQVDSQVTMMFWYRQQPGQSLTLIATANQGSEATYESGFVIDKFPISRPNLTFSTLTVSNMSPEDSSIYLCSVEDGTNEKLFFGSGTQLSVL.

The chain combines TRBV6-1 with TRBJ1-1, with 7 bases lining up with TRBD1. V gave up 2 bases and J gave up 4 bases; unmatched junction bases: 7. Germline loops: CDR1 MNHNS, CDR2 SASEGT. The CDR3 is 15 residues long. The CDR3 loop reads CASSEMKAGGTEAFF. The DNA of the CDR3 is TGTGCCAGCAGTGAAATGAAGGCAGGGGGCACTGAAGCTTTCTTT.

The chain has TRBV10-2 and TRBJ2-5; D is unclear. V was shortened by 4 bases and J by 2 bases, with 8 bases between the two germline ends. Per germline, CDR1 WSHSY and CDR2 SAAADI. This CDR3 has 13 residues. CDR3 sequence reads: CASSGGGQETQYF. The CDR3 bases are TGCGCCAGCAGTGGAGGTGGGCAAGAGACCCAGTACTTC.

The V call is TRBV5-4, the J call TRBJ2-5, with 12 bases aligning to TRBD2. This CDR3 is 15 amino acids long. J lost 1 base, V lost 4 bases, and 2 bases had no gene match. The germline gives CDR1 SGHNT, CDR2 YYREEE (reference sequence). The CDR3 nucleotides read TGTGCCAGCAGCCCTAGCGGGGGGGCCCAAGAGACCCAGTACTTC. Protein product: CASSPSGGAQETQYF.

The V gene is TRBV30, the J gene TRBJ1-3; D not certain. V shed 0 bases and J shed 4 bases, with 7 bases lying between them. The CDR3 spans 13 residues. Germline V CDR1 and CDR2: GTSNPN, SVGIG (reference sequence). The CDR3 here is CAWSVTRGNTIYF. The DNA for the CDR3 is TGTGCCTGGAGTGTAACACGGGGAAACACCATATATTTT.

This chain joins TRBV6-5 and TRBJ1-3; the D gene is possibly TRBD1 (6 bases). Germline lookup yields CDR1 MNHEY and CDR2 SVGAGI. V lost 6 bases to trimming and J lost 4 bases, with 13 bases between them. There are 14 residues in the CDR3. CDR3 loop: CASRRGTPGNTIYF. CDR3 coding DNA: TGTGCCAGCAGAAGGGGGACTCCCGGAAACACCATATATTTT.

The gene calls are TRBV19 and TRBJ1-2; unclear D gene. There are 15 residues in the CDR3. Trimming stripped 3 bases from V and 7 bases from J, with 18 bases between. Germline lookup yields CDR1 LNHDA and CDR2 SQIVND (reference sequence). The CDR3 DNA follows: TGTGCCAGTAGTATCGCAGGTAGTGCTCTCTCTGGCTACACCTTC. Protein sequence: CASSIAGSALSGYTF. Drawing the rest from reference TRBV19 and TRBJ1-2, the complete variable domain is DGGITQSPKYLFRKEGQNVTLSCEQNLNHDAMYWYRQDPGQGLRLIYYSQIVNDFQKGDIAEGYSVSREKKESFPLTVTSAQKNPTAFYLCASSIAGSALSGYTFGSGTRLTVV.

The gene calls are TRBV5-6 and TRBJ1-2; D possibly corresponds to TRBD1 (6 bases). Germline loops: CDR1 SGHDT, CDR2 YYEEEE. This CDR3 spans 15 amino acids. V lost 0 bases and J 6 bases, leaving 15 bases between the germline ends. The CDR3 region has the DNA TGTGCCAGCAGCTTGGGGTTGGGGGGCGCAAATGGCTACACCTTC. It translates to CASSLGLGGANGYTF.

The rearrangement uses TRBV9 and TRBJ1-6; TRBD1 might be the D (6 bases). The CDR3 spans 13 residues. V dropped 4 bases and J dropped 10 bases, with 12 bases sitting between them. Germline loops: CDR1 SGDLS, CDR2 YYNGEE. CDR3: CASSPRTDSPLHF. CDR3 DNA: TGTGCCAGCAGCCCCCGGACAGACTCACCCCTCCACTTT.

The chain is built from TRBV21-1 and TRBJ1-5. TRBV21-1 is designated a pseudogene. The CDR3 is 11 residues long. CDR3 sequence (DNA): TGTGCCAGCAGCAGATCTCAGCCCCAGCATTTT. The encoded protein is CASSRSQPQHF.

The rearrangement uses TRBV7-2 and TRBJ1-2; 9 bases map to TRBD1. CDR1 and CDR2 from the germline V gene are SGHTA and FQGNSA. The V segment lost 3 bases and the J segment 6 bases; nucleotides outside the gene matches: 2. The CDR3 runs 13 residues. The CDR3 protein is CASSFWTGDGYTF. CDR3 coding DNA: TGTGCCAGCAGCTTTTGGACAGGGGATGGCTACACCTTC. Full variable domain (rest looked up from reference TRBV7-2 and TRBJ1-2): GAGVSQSPSNKVTEKGKDVELRCDPISGHTALYWYRQSLGQGLEFLIYFQGNSAPDKSGLPSDRFSAERTGGSVSTLTIQRTQQEDSAVYLCASSFWTGDGYTFGSGTRLTVV.

Here the CDR3 reads CASSVDDREGTGELFF. As DNA, the CDR3 is TGTGCCAGCAGCGTAGACGACAGGGAAGGCACCGGGGAGCTGTTTTTT. The chain carries TRBV9 and TRBJ2-2, with 7 bases matching TRBD1. This CDR3 contains 16 residues. V was clipped by 0 bases and J by 4 bases; unmatched bases: 6. Germline V CDR1 and CDR2: SGDLS, YYNGEE.

The chain joins TRBV28 to TRBJ1-2, with 8 bases lining up with TRBD1. The CDR3 covers 12 residues. Germline CDR1 is MDHEN and CDR2 is SYDVKM. J lost 7 bases, V lost 3 bases, and 1 base had no gene match. CDR3 region: CASSLTGVGYTF. The CDR3 DNA reads TGTGCCAGCAGTTTGACAGGGGTTGGCTACACCTTC.

The chain is built from TRBV4-2 and TRBJ2-7, with TRBD1 matching over 8 bases. The CDR3 is 17 residues long. Germline CDR1 is LGHNA and CDR2 is YNFKEQ. J gave up 7 bases and V 4 bases, and 18 bases lay outside the gene matches. The CDR3 loop is CASSRYLPDREPVEQYF. In DNA, the CDR3 is TGTGCCAGCAGCCGCTACCTCCCGGACAGGGAGCCCGTGGAGCAGTACTTC.